The next 32 T cell receptor beta chains were all read from a single sample in a study of cytomegalovirus exposure and HLA in healthy donors. The PCR was carried out with 60 Vbeta primers and 13 Jbeta primers. Sequencing was performed with immunoSEQ multiplex PCR; in TCRdb, only in-frame clones are kept and a portion is missing. Of about 190,000 clones listed, approximately 12% are singletons. The sequenced material came from PBMCs. The receptors shown here come from a man aged 45 to 65 in good health and CMV-seropositive.

This sequence joins TRBV29-1 and TRBJ1-1; D is possibly TRBD1 (6 bases). Trimming shortened V by 8 bases and J by 8 bases, and 15 bases separated the two germline ends. Germline CDR1 and CDR2: SQVTM and ANQGSEA. This CDR3 spans 11 amino acids. The CDR3 DNA is TGCAGCTCGCGACCGGGACAAGAAGCTTTCTTT. Translated, it gives CSSRPGQEAFF.

The chain recombines TRBV7-8 with TRBJ2-7, with 8 positions matching TRBD1. The CDR3 loop spans 15 amino acids. CDR1 is SGHVS and CDR2 is FQNEAQ in the germline V gene. V was clipped by 5 bases and J by 4 bases; unmatched bases: 10. The CDR3 coding sequence is TGTGCCAGCAGCCTGAGACAGGGGTGGATGTACGAGCAGTACTTC. Translation gives CASSLRQGWMYEQYF.

The chain has TRBV5-1 and TRBJ1-1; D not certain. V was clipped by 5 bases and J by 2 bases, with 10 bases between them. The CDR3 consists of 13 residues. Germline CDR1 SGHRS, CDR2 YFSETQ. The CDR3 region is CASRRGINTEAFF. CDR3 coding DNA: TGCGCCAGCAGGAGAGGGATTAACACTGAAGCTTTCTTT.

This clone showed up just a few times. This sequence joins TRBV2 and TRBJ2-5; no firm D call. The CDR3 runs to 13 residues. The germline V gene encodes CDR1 SNHLY and CDR2 FYNNEI. V lost 6 bases and J 5 bases, leaving 13 bases between the germline ends. The CDR3 sequence is CASRPPWRETQYF. The CDR3 DNA follows: TGTGCCAGCAGACCTCCGTGGCGGGAGACCCAGTACTTC.

This clone was counted a few times. The chain carries TRBV9 and TRBJ1-1; 7 nucleotides match TRBD1. Germline V gives CDR1 SGDLS, CDR2 YYNGEE. CDR3 length equals 15 residues. The V and J ends lost 0 bases and 1 base, in that order; junction bases with no gene match: 3. CDR3 DNA: TGTGCCAGCAGCGTAGGAAGGGGGCGGAACACTGAAGCTTTCTTT. The encoded protein is CASSVGRGRNTEAFF.

In this sample, this clone turned up a few times. The rearrangement links TRBV5-4 to TRBJ1-4, with 9 bases lining up with TRBD1. Germline V CDR1 and CDR2: SGHNT, YYREEE (reference sequence). CDR3 size: 15 residues. V was pared by 3 bases and J by 5 bases, with 5 bases of the junction left unmatched. CDR3: CASSSFGTGNEKLFF. CDR3 DNA sequence: TGTGCCAGCAGCTCTTTCGGGACAGGGAATGAAAAACTGTTTTTT.

This clone was picked up many times. The CDR3 is CASSFSGRGNEKLFF. The CDR3 coding sequence is TGCGCCAGCAGCTTTTCGGGCAGGGGGAATGAAAAACTGTTTTTT. This chain joins TRBV5-1 and TRBJ1-4; the match to TRBD1 covers 7 bases. This CDR3 spans 15 amino acids. With 2 bases clipped from V and 5 bases from J, the junction kept 6 bases outside the gene matches. Germline V gene lookup returns CDR1 SGHRS and CDR2 YFSETQ.

DNA for the CDR3: TGTGCCAGTAGTATAGGGGACAGGGGAAGCAATCAGCCCCAGCATTTT. The encoded protein is CASSIGDRGSNQPQHF. This sequence joins TRBV19 and TRBJ1-5, with 10 nucleotides matching TRBD1. Germline V CDR1 and CDR2: LNHDA, SQIVND (reference sequence). The ends lost 1 base at V and 1 base at J; junction bases unmatched: 1. The CDR3 has 16 residues.

This clone was recorded a few times. The chain joins TRBV5-4 to TRBJ1-2; tentatively, D is TRBD1 (5 bases). The germline gives CDR1 SGHNT, CDR2 YYREEE (reference sequence). V lost 6 bases to trimming and J lost 4 bases, with 13 bases between them. CDR3 size: 13 residues. CDR3: CASTPAGGYGYTF. Written as DNA, the CDR3 is TGTGCCAGCACCCCGGCGGGGGGCTATGGCTACACCTTC.

V is TRBV9 and J is TRBJ2-1; D unclear. CDR3 length: 14 amino acids. V was clipped by 2 bases and J by 4 bases, with 10 bases between them. Per the germline V gene, CDR1 is SGDLS and CDR2 is YYNGEE. The CDR3 sequence is CASSVRVSYNEQFF. DNA for the CDR3: TGTGCCAGCAGCGTCCGGGTCTCGTACAATGAGCAGTTCTTC.

This clone was observed a few times. The chain has TRBV7-3 and TRBJ2-1; a possible D gene is TRBD2 (5 bases). V lost 2 bases to trimming and J lost 0 bases, with 14 bases between them. The CDR3 length is 17 residues. Germline V gene lookup returns CDR1 SGHTA and CDR2 FQGTGA. The chain's CDR3 is CASSLEGYQSSYNEQFF. Written as DNA, the CDR3 is TGTGCCAGCAGCTTAGAGGGCTACCAGAGCTCCTACAATGAGCAGTTCTTC.

This clone showed up just a few times. The rearrangement joins TRBV4-2 to TRBJ2-5; 7 bases fit TRBD1. The length of the CDR3 is 14 residues. The V gene end was trimmed by 4 bases and the J gene end by 2 bases; junction bases not matched to a gene: 4. Germline CDR1 reads LGHNA; CDR2 reads YNFKEQ. The CDR3 nucleotides read TGTGCCAGCAGCCGACTGGGACAGCAAGAGACCCAGTACTTC. Its protein product is CASSRLGQQETQYF.

This clone appeared a few times. J is TRBJ2-2 and V is TRBV2; possibly TRBD2 for D (6 bases). Germline V lookup: CDR1 SNHLY, CDR2 FYNNEI. The length of the CDR3 is 15 residues. With 2 bases removed from V and 3 bases from J, the gap between germline ends came to 10 bases. Here the CDR3 reads CASSERAGHTGELFF. Here the CDR3 DNA reads TGTGCCAGCAGTGAAAGAGCGGGTCACACCGGGGAGCTGTTTTTT.

A few counts support this clone. The chain joins TRBV6-4 to TRBJ1-2; D is possibly TRBD1 (5 bases). The CDR3 runs 13 residues. Germline assignment: CDR1 MRHNA and CDR2 SNTAGT. The V gene lost 6 bases and the J gene lost 10 bases, with 18 bases spanning the gap. The CDR3 bases are TGTGCCAGCAGCCTCTCGGGGGAGGCTGACTACACCTTC. Protein: CASSLSGEADYTF.

The chain uses TRBV19 and TRBJ1-5; no clear D gene. This CDR3 has 16 amino acids. Germline CDR1 is LNHDA and CDR2 is SQIVND (reference sequence). Trimming removed 4 bases at V and 1 base at J, with 14 bases between. CDR3 loop: CASSNAIQASNQPQHF. The CDR3 bases are TGTGCCAGTAGTAATGCCATCCAAGCAAGCAATCAGCCCCAGCATTTT.

This chain links TRBV2 with TRBJ2-7; no reliable D call. The germline V and J ends were trimmed by 3 bases and 2 bases, with 14 bases remaining between them. Germline V CDR1 and CDR2: SNHLY, FYNNEI. The length of the CDR3 is 15 residues. CDR3 in amino acids: CASSEPYSSPYEQYF. CDR3 sequence (DNA): TGTGCCAGCAGTGAGCCGTATAGCAGTCCCTACGAGCAGTACTTC.

This clone turned up a few times. The V call is TRBV9, the J call TRBJ1-2; 10 positions agree with TRBD1. Germline CDR1 SGDLS, CDR2 YYNGEE. The CDR3 runs to 15 residues. V dropped 3 bases and J dropped 6; count of bases not matched to a gene: 8. The CDR3 spells CASSARQGAKDGYTF. The CDR3 DNA sequence: TGTGCCAGCAGCGCCCGACAGGGGGCTAAAGATGGCTACACCTTC.

The sample holds a few counts of this clone. The chain couples TRBV21-1 to TRBJ2-1; the table calls TRBD2, which could not be checked here. TRBV21-1 is flagged as a pseudogene. The CDR3 runs to 15 residues. CDR3 bases: TGTGCCAGCAAGGGAAGCGGGGTTCAGTTCAATGAGCAGTTCTTC. It specifies CASKGSGVQFNEQFF.

The rearrangement joins TRBV6-6 to TRBJ1-4; no reliable D call. Trimming took off 6 bases at V and 10 bases at J, with 12 bases between the two ends. The CDR3 consists of 12 residues. Germline V lookup: CDR1 MNHNY, CDR2 SVGAGI (reference sequence). The CDR3 DNA reads TGTGCCAGCAGCCGAACAGAGGGAAAACTGTTTTTT. This gives the protein CASSRTEGKLFF.

The chain links TRBV11-3 to TRBJ2-2, with D unresolved. The CDR3 consists of 12 residues. V was clipped by 7 bases and J by 7 bases, with 10 bases between them. Germline values: CDR1 SGHNT, CDR2 YENEEA. The CDR3 nucleotides are TGTGCCAGCACCCTAGATCGCGGGGAGCTGTTTTTT. Amino acid sequence: CASTLDRGELFF.

This chain joins TRBV9 and TRBJ2-3; possibly TRBD1 for D (5 bases). Looked up from germline, CDR1 is SGDLS and CDR2 is YYNGEE. This CDR3 contains 15 residues. V dropped 0 bases and J dropped 4 bases, with 12 bases sitting between them. The CDR3 spells CASSVENRIADTQYF. The CDR3 region has the DNA TGTGCCAGCAGCGTAGAGAACAGGATCGCAGATACGCAGTATTTT.

The chain employs TRBV18 and TRBJ2-7; TRBD1 aligns across 7 bases. V lost 4 bases and J lost 1; bases outside the gene matches: 4. Per the germline V gene, CDR1 is KGHSH and CDR2 is LQKENI. This CDR3 contains 14 residues. CDR3 sequence (DNA): TGTGCCAGCTCACGGGACAGAAATTCCTACGAGCAGTACTTC. This sequence encodes CASSRDRNSYEQYF.

The gene calls are TRBV4-3 and TRBJ2-2, with 7 bases lining up with TRBD1. This CDR3 comprises 18 residues. The V segment lost 4 bases and the J segment 3 bases; nucleotides outside the gene matches: 14. Germline assignment: CDR1 LGHNA and CDR2 YSLEER. CDR3 in amino acids: CASSPEGAHHGDTGELFF. In DNA form, the CDR3 reads TGCGCCAGCAGCCCAGAGGGGGCACATCACGGGGACACCGGGGAGCTGTTTTTT.

This clone came up a few times. J is TRBJ1-4 and V is TRBV7-2; D is perhaps TRBD1 (6 bases). The V gene lost 3 bases and the J gene lost 5 bases, with 7 bases spanning the gap. This CDR3 contains 13 residues. Germline V gene lookup returns CDR1 SGHTA and CDR2 FQGNSA. The CDR3 protein is CASSFGQNEKLFF. The CDR3 coding sequence is TGTGCCAGCAGCTTTGGACAGAATGAAAAACTGTTTTTT.

This clone was counted once. Other DNA variants within this sample encode the same CDR3. The chain links TRBV27 to TRBJ1-6, with D possibly matching TRBD1 (6 bases). The CDR3 is 16 amino acids. The V and J ends lost 6 bases and 5 bases respectively, with 17 bases between them. Germline V gene data show CDR1 as MNHEY and CDR2 as SMNVEV (reference sequence). CDR3 region: CASSSLRTANNSPLHF. DNA for the CDR3: TGTGCCAGCAGCTCTCTAAGGACAGCCAATAATTCACCCCTCCACTTT.

The chain has TRBV5-1 and TRBJ1-6, with D possibly being TRBD1 (6 bases). Germline V lookup: CDR1 SGHRS, CDR2 YFSETQ. V lost 6 bases, J lost 6 bases, and 19 bases lay in between. The CDR3 loop spans 16 amino acids. CDR3 in amino acids: CASTSAPDRGNSPLHF. The CDR3 region has the DNA TGCGCCAGCACCTCTGCGCCGGACAGAGGTAATTCACCCCTCCACTTT. Based on the CDR3 plus reference TRBV5-1 and TRBJ1-6, the full variable domain is KAGVTQTPRYLIKTRGQQVTLSCSPISGHRSVSWYQQTPGQGLQFLFEYFSETQRNKGNFPGRFSGRQFSNSRSEMNVSTLELGDSALYLCASTSAPDRGNSPLHFGNGTRLTVT.

This rearrangement joins TRBV5-4 to TRBJ1-2, with D possibly being TRBD1 (5 bases). CDR3 length: 15 residues. V was trimmed by 4 bases and J by 4 bases, leaving 17 bases between them. Germline V lookup: CDR1 SGHNT, CDR2 YYREEE (reference sequence). The CDR3 reads CASSTPGREGYGYTF. The CDR3 region has the DNA TGTGCCAGCAGCACCCCAGGCAGGGAGGGCTATGGCTACACCTTC.

The chain combines TRBV27 with TRBJ1-5; no clear D gene. Germline assignment: CDR1 MNHEY and CDR2 SMNVEV (reference sequence). The CDR3 consists of 12 residues. V was shortened by 5 bases and J by 5 bases, with 7 bases between the two germline ends. As DNA, the CDR3 is TGTGCCAGCAGTCCCCCCGATCAGCCCCAGCATTTT. It encodes CASSPPDQPQHF.

This clone came up a few times. V gene TRBV6-5 combines with J gene TRBJ2-7; 13 bases agree with TRBD2. This CDR3 has 14 amino acids. Germline CDR1 is MNHEY and CDR2 is SVGAGI. The V gene end was trimmed by 7 bases and the J gene end by 7 bases; junction bases not matched to a gene: 7. The CDR3, as DNA: TGTGCCAGCATTAAACTAGCGGGGGGGGGAGAGCAGTACTTC. Encoded protein: CASIKLAGGGEQYF.

The sample holds a few counts of this clone. The genes are TRBV5-1 and TRBJ2-1; 7 positions match TRBD2. The germline CDR1 and CDR2 sequences are SGHRS and YFSETQ. The CDR3 has 14 residues. The ends lost 4 bases at V and 2 bases at J; junction bases unmatched: 3. CDR3 sequence: CASSPLAPYNEQFF. In DNA form, the CDR3 reads TGCGCCAGCAGCCCACTAGCGCCCTACAATGAGCAGTTCTTC.

The chain joins TRBV11-3 to TRBJ2-3, with 9 bases that match TRBD2. Per germline, CDR1 SGHNT and CDR2 YENEEA. The junction had 4 bases not matched to a gene; V was cut back by 1 base and J by 5 bases. CDR3 length equals 15 residues. In nucleotides, the CDR3 is TGTGCCAGCAGCTTAGGGACTAGCGATCGAGATACGCAGTATTTT. It codes for CASSLGTSDRDTQYF.

The genes are TRBV7-2 and TRBJ2-7; 7 nucleotides match TRBD1. Trimming at V came to 5 bases and at J to 7 bases, leaving 14 bases not matched to a gene. In germline, CDR1 is SGHTA, CDR2 FQGNSA. The CDR3 runs 15 residues. CDR3 sequence reads: CASSPIPGGSREQYF. The CDR3 nucleotides are TGTGCCAGCAGCCCGATCCCAGGGGGATCGAGGGAGCAGTACTTC.